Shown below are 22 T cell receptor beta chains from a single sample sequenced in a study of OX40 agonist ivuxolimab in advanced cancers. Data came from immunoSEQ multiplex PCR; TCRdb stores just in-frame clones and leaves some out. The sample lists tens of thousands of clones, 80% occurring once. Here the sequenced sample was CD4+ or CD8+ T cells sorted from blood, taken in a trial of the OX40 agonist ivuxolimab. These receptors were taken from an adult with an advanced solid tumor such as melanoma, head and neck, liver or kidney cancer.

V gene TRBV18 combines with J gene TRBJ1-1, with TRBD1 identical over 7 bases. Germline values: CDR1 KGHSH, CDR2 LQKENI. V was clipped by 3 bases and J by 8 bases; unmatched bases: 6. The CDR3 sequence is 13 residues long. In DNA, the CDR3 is TGTGCCAGCTCACCCAGGGACAGTGGAGAAGCTTTCTTT. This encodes CASSPRDSGEAFF.

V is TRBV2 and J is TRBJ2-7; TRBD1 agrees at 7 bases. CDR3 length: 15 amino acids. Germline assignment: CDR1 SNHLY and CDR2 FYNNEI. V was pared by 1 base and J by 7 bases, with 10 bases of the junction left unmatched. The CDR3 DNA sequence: TGTGCCAGCAGTGAAGTTGGCAGGGGGAACGTGGAGCAGTACTTC. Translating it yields CASSEVGRGNVEQYF.

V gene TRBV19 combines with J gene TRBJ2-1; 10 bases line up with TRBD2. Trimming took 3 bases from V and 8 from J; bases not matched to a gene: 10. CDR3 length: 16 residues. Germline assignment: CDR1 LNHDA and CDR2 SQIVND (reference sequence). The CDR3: CASSMGLAGARDEQFF. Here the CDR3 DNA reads TGTGCCAGTAGTATGGGGCTAGCGGGGGCGAGGGATGAGCAGTTCTTC.

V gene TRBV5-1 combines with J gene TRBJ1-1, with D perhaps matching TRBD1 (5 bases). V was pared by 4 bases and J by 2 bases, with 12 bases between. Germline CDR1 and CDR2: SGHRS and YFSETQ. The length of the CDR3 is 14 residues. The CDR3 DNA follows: TGCGCCAGCAGCGCCGGGACGGCAAACACTGAAGCTTTCTTT. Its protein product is CASSAGTANTEAFF.

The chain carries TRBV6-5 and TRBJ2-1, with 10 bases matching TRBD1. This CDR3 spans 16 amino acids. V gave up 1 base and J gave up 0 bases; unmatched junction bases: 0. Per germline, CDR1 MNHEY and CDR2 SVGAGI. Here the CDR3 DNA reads TGTGCCAGCAGTTACTGGACAGGGGGCTCCTACAATGAGCAGTTCTTC. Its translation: CASSYWTGGSYNEQFF.

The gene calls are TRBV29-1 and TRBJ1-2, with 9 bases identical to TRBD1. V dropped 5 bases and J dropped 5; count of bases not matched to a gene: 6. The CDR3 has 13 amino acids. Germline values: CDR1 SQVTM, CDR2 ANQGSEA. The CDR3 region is CSVSRQGGYGYTF. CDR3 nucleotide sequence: TGCAGCGTTTCCCGACAGGGGGGGTATGGCTACACCTTC.

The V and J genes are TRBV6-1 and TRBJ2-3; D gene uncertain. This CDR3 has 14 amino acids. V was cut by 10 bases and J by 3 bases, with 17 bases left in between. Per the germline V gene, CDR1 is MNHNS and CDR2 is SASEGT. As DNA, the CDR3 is TGTGCCACCTTCCTAGGGTCGAAGACAGATACGCAGTATTTT. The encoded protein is CATFLGSKTDTQYF.

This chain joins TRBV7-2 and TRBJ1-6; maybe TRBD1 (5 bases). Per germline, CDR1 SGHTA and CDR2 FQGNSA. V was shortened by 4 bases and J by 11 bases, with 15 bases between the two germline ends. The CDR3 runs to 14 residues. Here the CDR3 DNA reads TGTGCCAGCAGCTCCGGGACCACTACCCCACCCCTCCACTTT. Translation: CASSSGTTTPPLHF.

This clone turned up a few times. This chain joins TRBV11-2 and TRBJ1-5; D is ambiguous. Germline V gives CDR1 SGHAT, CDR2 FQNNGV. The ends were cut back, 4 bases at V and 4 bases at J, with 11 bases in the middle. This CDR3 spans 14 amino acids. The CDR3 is CASSSGRWNQPQHF. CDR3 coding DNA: TGTGCCAGCAGCTCAGGACGGTGGAATCAGCCCCAGCATTTT.

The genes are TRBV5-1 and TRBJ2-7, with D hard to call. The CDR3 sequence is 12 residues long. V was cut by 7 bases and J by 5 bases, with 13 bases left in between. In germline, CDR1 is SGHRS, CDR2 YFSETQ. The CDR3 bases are TGCGCCAGCCGCGACATGTTGCACGAGCAGTACTTC. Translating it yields CASRDMLHEQYF.

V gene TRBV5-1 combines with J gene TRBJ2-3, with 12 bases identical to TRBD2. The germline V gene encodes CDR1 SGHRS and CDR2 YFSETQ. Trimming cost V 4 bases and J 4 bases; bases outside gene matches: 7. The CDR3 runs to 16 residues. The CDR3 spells CASSTGLAGYSDTQYF. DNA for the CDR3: TGCGCCAGCAGCACTGGACTAGCGGGGTACTCAGATACGCAGTATTTT.

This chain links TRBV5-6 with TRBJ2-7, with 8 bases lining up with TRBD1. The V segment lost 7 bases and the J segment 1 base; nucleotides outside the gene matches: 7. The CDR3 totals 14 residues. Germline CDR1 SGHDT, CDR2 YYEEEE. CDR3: CASQYRGESYEQYF. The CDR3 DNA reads TGTGCCAGCCAGTACAGGGGGGAATCCTACGAGCAGTACTTC.

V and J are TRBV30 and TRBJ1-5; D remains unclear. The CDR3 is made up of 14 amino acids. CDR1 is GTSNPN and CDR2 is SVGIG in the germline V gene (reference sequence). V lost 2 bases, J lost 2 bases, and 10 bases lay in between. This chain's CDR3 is CAWSRKGGNQPQHF. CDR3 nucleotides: TGTGCCTGGAGTAGGAAGGGTGGCAATCAGCCCCAGCATTTT.

DNA of the CDR3: TGCGCCAGCAGCTTGGCCCAGGCAGGCGGAGAGACCCAGTACTTC. It is translated as CASSLAQAGGETQYF. The rearrangement links TRBV5-1 to TRBJ2-5; D not resolved. The CDR3 totals 15 residues. From germline, CDR1 is SGHRS and CDR2 YFSETQ. The germline V and J ends were trimmed by 0 bases and 4 bases, with 13 bases remaining between them.

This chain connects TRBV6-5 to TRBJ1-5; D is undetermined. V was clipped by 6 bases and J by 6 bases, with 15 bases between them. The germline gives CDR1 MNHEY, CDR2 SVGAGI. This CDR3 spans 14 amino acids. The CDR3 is CASSPLRASQPQHF. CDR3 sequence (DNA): TGTGCCAGCAGCCCCTTGCGGGCTAGTCAGCCCCAGCATTTT.

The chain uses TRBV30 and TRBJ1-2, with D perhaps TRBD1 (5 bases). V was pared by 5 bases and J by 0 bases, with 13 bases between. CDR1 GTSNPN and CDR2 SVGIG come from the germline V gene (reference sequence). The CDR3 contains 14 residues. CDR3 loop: CAWVRERPNYGYTF. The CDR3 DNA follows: TGTGCCTGGGTCAGGGAACGGCCTAACTATGGCTACACCTTC.

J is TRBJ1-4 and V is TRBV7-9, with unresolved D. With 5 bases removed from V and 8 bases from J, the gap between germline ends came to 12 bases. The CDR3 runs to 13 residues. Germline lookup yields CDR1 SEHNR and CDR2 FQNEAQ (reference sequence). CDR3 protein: CASSEVFEEKLFF. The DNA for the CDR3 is TGTGCCAGCAGCGAGGTTTTCGAAGAAAAACTGTTTTTT.

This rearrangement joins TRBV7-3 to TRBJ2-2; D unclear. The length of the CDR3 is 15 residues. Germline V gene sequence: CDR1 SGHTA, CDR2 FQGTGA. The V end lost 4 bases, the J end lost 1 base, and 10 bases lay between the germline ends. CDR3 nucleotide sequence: TGTGCCAGCAGCTCCACCACCTTGAACACCGGGGAGCTGTTTTTT. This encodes CASSSTTLNTGELFF. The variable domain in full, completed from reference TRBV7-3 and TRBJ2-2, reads GAGVSQTPSNKVTEKGKYVELRCDPISGHTALYWYRQSLGQGPEFLIYFQGTGAADDSGLPNDRFFAVRPEGSVSTLKIQRTERGDSAVYLCASSSTTLNTGELFFGEGSRLTVL.

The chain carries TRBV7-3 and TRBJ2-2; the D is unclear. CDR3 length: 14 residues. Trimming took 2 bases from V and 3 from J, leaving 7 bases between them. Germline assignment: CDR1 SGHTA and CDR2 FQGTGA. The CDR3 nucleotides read TGTGCCAGCAGCTTATTCCTAGACACCGGGGAGCTGTTTTTT. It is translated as CASSLFLDTGELFF.

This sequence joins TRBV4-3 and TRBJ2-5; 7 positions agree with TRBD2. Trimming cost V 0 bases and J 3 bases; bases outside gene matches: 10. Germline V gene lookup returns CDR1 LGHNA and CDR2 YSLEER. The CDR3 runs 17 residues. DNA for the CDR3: TGCGCCAGCAGCCAAGAGGGAGGGGTGTCCTTAAAAGAGACCCAGTACTTC. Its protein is CASSQEGGVSLKETQYF.

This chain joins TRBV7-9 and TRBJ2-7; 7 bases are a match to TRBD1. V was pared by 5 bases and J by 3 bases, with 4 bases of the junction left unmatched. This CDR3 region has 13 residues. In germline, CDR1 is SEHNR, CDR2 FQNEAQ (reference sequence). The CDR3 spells CASSRQGDYEQYF. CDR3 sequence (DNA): TGTGCCAGCAGCCGACAGGGAGACTACGAGCAGTACTTC. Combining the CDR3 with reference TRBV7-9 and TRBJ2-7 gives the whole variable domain DTGVSQNPRHKITKRGQNVTFRCDPISEHNRLYWYRQTLGQGPEFLTYFQNEAQLEKSRLLSDRFSAERPKGSFSTLEIQRTEQGDSAMYLCASSRQGDYEQYFGPGTRLTVT.

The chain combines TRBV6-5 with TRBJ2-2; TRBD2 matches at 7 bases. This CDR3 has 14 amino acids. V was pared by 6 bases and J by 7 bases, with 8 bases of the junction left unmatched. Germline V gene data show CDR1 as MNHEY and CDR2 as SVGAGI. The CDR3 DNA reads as TGTGCCAGCAGCGCGGGGAGGGGCGACGGGGAGCTGTTTTTT. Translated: CASSAGRGDGELFF.